This TCR beta chain stems from a study of T cells after yellow fever vaccination. This clonotype was counted a few times. 5'RACE template switching added a universal primer site and UMIs to TCR cDNA. One entry per CDR3 protein, called by TCRdb with MiXCR from the 5' RACE reads. The repertoire holds about 330,000 distinct CDR3 sequences, with 8% to 9.5% as singletons. This TCR was recovered from a man younger than 30 who received the YFV17D yellow fever vaccine. This material consisted of PBMCs, taken about 41 days after the first yellow fever vaccination.

The CDR3 loop is CAQRRWGYEQYF. As DNA, the CDR3 is TGTGCCCAGCGACGCTGGGGTTACGAGCAGTACTTC. The chain employs TRBV6-8 and TRBJ2-7; D remains ambiguous. Between the trimmed V and J ends, which lost 11 bases and 4 bases, there was a span of 15 bases. Looked up from germline, CDR1 is MNHGY and CDR2 is SAAAGT. The CDR3 totals 12 residues.